This is a list of T cell receptor beta chains from one sample in a study of control samples from healthy donors and cancer patients. The method was immunoSEQ multiplex PCR; TCRdb's version includes in-frame clones alone and lacks a portion of them. The sample records about 49,000 clones, approximately 86% being singletons. The sequenced sample was PBMCs. These receptors all come from a woman aged 50 to 60 with lung cancer. CDR3s include the opening cysteine and the closing phenylalanine or tryptophan. A D gene is named only where the DNA matches it firmly. Clone size is shown for a subset of rows, as once, few, many or a class of expanded clone.

>NA|TRBV9|TRBJ2-6|NA
TGTGCCCGCAGCGACGGAGTTGGGGGGGGCGCTGGGGCCAACGTCCTGACTTTC
CARSDGVGGGAGANVLTF
>NA|TRBV12-3/TRBV12-4|TRBJ1-3|NA
TGTGCCTCCAGGACCTCTGGAAACACCATATATTTT
CASRTSGNTIYF
>NA|TRBV19|TRBJ1-1|NA
TGTGCCAGTAGTTGGGCGGGAGACACTGAAGCTTTCTTT
CASSWAGDTEAFF
>TRBD2|TRBV7-2|TRBJ2-5|NA
TGTGCCAGCAGCTCGACCGGGACTAGACAAGAGACCCAGTACTTC
CASSSTGTRQETQYF
>NA|TRBV7-2|TRBJ1-5|NA
TGTGCCAGCTCTCTTGGGCCAGATAGCAATCAGCCCCAGCATTTT
CASSLGPDSNQPQHF
>NA|TRBV18|TRBJ2-2|NA
TGTGCCAGCTCAACCATAGGAACCGGGGAGCTGTTTTTT
CASSTIGTGELFF
>NA|TRBV4-1|TRBJ2-2|NA
TGCGCCAGCAGCCAAGATAGGGTGCCCGGGGAGCTGTTTTTT
CASSQDRVPGELFF
>NA|TRBV2|TRBJ1-2|NA
TGTGCCAGCAGTGAGGGTGGAAACTATGGCTACACCTTC
CASSEGGNYGYTF
>TRBD1|TRBV12-5|TRBJ1-5|once
TGTGCTAGTGGTCCATTAGACAGGGGCAATCAGCCCCAGCATTTT
CASGPLDRGNQPQHF
>NA|TRBV9|TRBJ2-7|NA
TGTGCCAGCAGCGTAGGTAGGGGAGTTGGGGAGCAGTACTTC
CASSVGRGVGEQYF
>NA|TRBV4-1|TRBJ1-1|NA
TGCGCCAGCAGCCAACCGACAGTACTTTACACTGAAGCTTTCTTT
CASSQPTVLYTEAFF
>NA|TRBV27|TRBJ1-5|NA
TGTGCCAGCAGTTTAGTCGGAGGCTTTCAGCCCCAGCATTTT
CASSLVGGFQPQHF
>NA|TRBV19|TRBJ1-3|NA
TGTGCCAGTAGTATAAGCCCCAGTACCTCGGCGGGAAACACCATATATTTT
CASSISPSTSAGNTIYF
>TRBD2|TRBV11-3|TRBJ2-3|few
TGTGCCAGCAGCTTAGATTGGCCTAGCGGGGTCACAGATACGCAGTATTTT
CASSLDWPSGVTDTQYF
>NA|TRBV4-1|TRBJ1-6|NA
TGCGCCAGCAGCCTCAGCGGCGGAACATCCTATAATTCACCCCTCCACTTT
CASSLSGGTSYNSPLHF
>TRBD1|TRBV10-1|TRBJ2-7|NA
TGCGCCAGCAGTTTTACCGGGACAGGGGACGAGCAGTACTTC
CASSFTGTGDEQYF
>TRBD1|TRBV2|TRBJ2-5|NA
TGTGCCAGTACCCGACAGGGGCGCGAGACCCAGTACTTC
CASTRQGRETQYF